The 29 T cell receptor beta chains presented below share a single source sample, sequenced in a study of vaccination effects on CD4 cells after COVID-19. Which antigens these TCRs recognize remains unknown. ViraFEST expansion of antigen-specific CD4+ T cells with viral peptide pools preceded sequencing. It was after more than 8 days of culture that CD4+ T cells were isolated. All participants had two doses of either the BNT162b2 or mRNA-1273 vaccine. The protocol was immunoSEQ multiplex PCR, while the TCRdb copy is restricted to in-frame clones and leaves out a portion. The repertoire holds around 23,000 clones, with less than 85% as singletons. The input for sequencing was CD4+ T cells from PBMCs cultured with HCoV-229E spike peptides, taken after COVID-19 vaccination. These receptors all stem from a human donor who received a COVID-19 vaccine.

The V gene is TRBV5-1, the J gene TRBJ1-1, with a possible D match to TRBD1 (6 bases). This CDR3 contains 14 residues. V gave up 0 bases and J gave up 5 bases, with 11 bases separating them. The germline V gene has CDR1 SGHRS and CDR2 YFSETQ. The DNA for the CDR3 is TGCGCCAGCAGCTTGGCGGGGGCCGAGACTGAAGCTTTCTTT. It encodes CASSLAGAETEAFF.

The V gene is TRBV18, the J gene TRBJ2-5, with 7 bases aligning to TRBD1. The V segment lost 4 bases and the J segment 4 bases; nucleotides outside the gene matches: 15. CDR1 is KGHSH and CDR2 is LQKENI in the germline V gene. The length of the CDR3 is 17 residues. The CDR3, as DNA: TGTGCCAGCTCACAATACACTGACAGGGTGAAGGGAGAGACCCAGTACTTC. This encodes CASSQYTDRVKGETQYF.

The count of this clone is one. The chain couples TRBV2 to TRBJ2-1; 7 bases agree with TRBD1. Germline V CDR1 and CDR2: SNHLY, FYNNEI. The junction had 3 bases not matched to a gene; V was cut back by 5 bases and J by 2 bases. CDR3 length: 14 residues. The CDR3 loop is CASSPDRAYNEQFF. The CDR3 nucleotides are TGTGCCAGCAGTCCCGACAGGGCCTACAATGAGCAGTTCTTC.

The chain joins TRBV5-1 to TRBJ1-1; unclear D gene. Deletions cut 3 bases from V and 6 bases from J, with 12 bases between. The CDR3 has 13 amino acids. Per germline, CDR1 SGHRS and CDR2 YFSETQ. The CDR3 coding sequence is TGCGCCAGCAGCTCTGAGGGTGTAGCTGAAGCTTTCTTT. This gives the protein CASSSEGVAEAFF.

V gene TRBV5-4 combines with J gene TRBJ2-5; D possibly corresponds to TRBD2 (7 bases). V lost 10 bases and J 5 bases, leaving 15 bases between the germline ends. This CDR3 has 12 residues. Germline CDR1 reads SGHNT; CDR2 reads YYREEE (reference sequence). The CDR3 here is CAYLRGRETQYF. Written as DNA, the CDR3 is TGTGCCTACCTGCGGGGGCGGGAGACCCAGTACTTC.

The chain is built from TRBV2 and TRBJ1-1, with a weak D call TRBD1 (6 bases). Per germline, CDR1 SNHLY and CDR2 FYNNEI. This CDR3 spans 15 amino acids. Trimming cost V 4 bases and J 1 base, with 13 bases left between them. The DNA for the CDR3 is TGTGCCAGCAGTGGGCGGGGCAGGGGGAACACTGAAGCTTTCTTT. Translation: CASSGRGRGNTEAFF.

The genes are TRBV5-4 and TRBJ2-1; 10 positions agree with TRBD1. The CDR3 loop spans 17 amino acids. Trimming at V came to 4 bases and at J to 7 bases, leaving 14 bases not matched to a gene. Germline assignment: CDR1 SGHNT and CDR2 YYREEE (reference sequence). In DNA, the CDR3 is TGTGCCAGCAGCGCCTTATCCCGGGACAGGGGTTATAATGAGCAGTTCTTC. Translated, it gives CASSALSRDRGYNEQFF.

This chain joins TRBV19 and TRBJ2-1; D is undetermined. Trimming cost V 3 bases and J 7 bases, with 16 bases left between them. CDR1 LNHDA and CDR2 SQIVND come from the germline V gene (reference sequence). The CDR3 has 15 amino acids. This chain's CDR3 is CASSIFFGAGNEQFF. The CDR3 DNA is TGTGCCAGTAGTATTTTCTTCGGAGCTGGGAATGAGCAGTTCTTC.

The chain combines TRBV3-1 (or the pseudogene TRBV3-2) with TRBJ1-1; 9 nucleotides align to TRBD1. The CDR3 spans 12 residues. With V trimmed by 5 bases and J by 10 bases, 5 bases remained unmatched. The germline V gene has CDR1 LGHDT and CDR2 YNNKEL (reference sequence). The CDR3 bases are TGTGCCAGCAGCGCTCCGGGACAGGGAGCTTTCTTT. Its translation: CASSAPGQGAFF.

The V gene is TRBV10-2, the J gene TRBJ1-2; tentatively, D is TRBD1 (6 bases). Germline V gene lookup returns CDR1 WSHSY and CDR2 SAAADI. Between the trimmed V and J ends, which lost 3 bases and 6 bases, there was a span of 17 bases. The CDR3 consists of 15 residues. This chain's CDR3 is CASSDRRRGRNGYTF. The CDR3 DNA follows: TGCGCCAGCAGTGATCGGCGGAGGGGGAGAAATGGCTACACCTTC.

J is TRBJ1-4 and V is TRBV29-1, with 8 positions matching TRBD1. The V segment lost 7 bases and the J segment 3 bases; nucleotides outside the gene matches: 4. This CDR3 contains 13 residues. Germline loops: CDR1 SQVTM, CDR2 ANQGSEA. The CDR3 sequence: CSAQQGANEKLFF. In DNA, the CDR3 is TGCAGCGCCCAACAGGGGGCTAATGAAAAACTGTTTTTT.

The V gene is TRBV21-1, the J gene TRBJ1-6; no DNA check was done on the table's D call, TRBD1. TRBV21-1 is shown as a pseudogene. This CDR3 spans 19 amino acids. The CDR3 DNA sequence: TGTGCCAGCAGGAGACAGGGAACTCCTTTCCCCCTAAGAAATTCACCCCTCCACTTT. This sequence encodes CASRRQGTPFPLRNSPLHF.

This chain uses TRBV28 with TRBJ2-7; D could derive from TRBD1 or TRBD2 (5 bases each). The germline V gene has CDR1 MDHEN and CDR2 SYDVKM. Trimming pared 3 bases from V and 2 bases from J, leaving 11 bases between. This CDR3 contains 14 residues. CDR3 in DNA: TGTGCCAGCAGTTTCGGGGCCTCACCCTACGAGCAGTACTTC. Protein: CASSFGASPYEQYF. Combining the CDR3 with reference TRBV28 and TRBJ2-7 gives the whole variable domain DVKVTQSSRYLVKRTGEKVFLECVQDMDHENMFWYRQDPGLGLRLIYFSYDVKMKEKGDIPEGYSVSREKKERFSLILESASTNQTSMYLCASSFGASPYEQYFGPGTRLTVT.

The chain uses TRBV6-1 and TRBJ1-1; D not certain. V lost 1 base to trimming and J lost 2 bases, with 8 bases between them. The CDR3 runs to 14 residues. Germline CDR1 is MNHNS and CDR2 is SASEGT. The CDR3 protein is CASSEEGPNTEAFF. CDR3 DNA: TGTGCCAGCAGTGAAGAGGGCCCCAACACTGAAGCTTTCTTT.

The rearrangement joins TRBV27 to TRBJ2-1; 8 bases match TRBD1. Germline values: CDR1 MNHEY, CDR2 SMNVEV (reference sequence). With V trimmed by 4 bases and J by 4 bases, 6 bases remained unmatched. CDR3 size: 15 residues. CDR3 amino acids: CASSSPGGAYNEQFF. DNA of the CDR3: TGTGCCAGCAGTTCCCCAGGGGGCGCTTACAATGAGCAGTTCTTC.

This chain links TRBV6-4 with TRBJ1-2; D call uncertain. Germline CDR1 is MRHNA and CDR2 is SNTAGT. This CDR3 spans 13 amino acids. V was shortened by 5 bases and J by 7 bases, with 14 bases between the two germline ends. The CDR3 region is CASSHSTGIGYTF. DNA of the CDR3: TGTGCCAGCAGTCATTCGACTGGGATTGGCTACACCTTC.

The chain uses TRBV11-2 and TRBJ2-1; no definite D call. The V gene's germline CDR1 is SGHAT and CDR2 FQNNGV. This CDR3 has 16 amino acids. Trimming took off 4 bases at V and 0 bases at J, with 13 bases between the two ends. The CDR3 DNA reads TGTGCCAGCAGCTCTAGACTCGAGGACTCCTACAATGAGCAGTTCTTC. This sequence encodes CASSSRLEDSYNEQFF.

The chain couples TRBV5-1 to TRBJ2-5; TRBD2 matches at 10 bases. Trimming removed 5 bases from V and 5 bases from J; junction bases left unmatched: 12. The germline V gene encodes CDR1 SGHRS and CDR2 YFSETQ. The CDR3 loop spans 16 amino acids. In nucleotides, the CDR3 is TGCGCCAGCAGACCCGCGGCTAGCGGGAGTGGCGAGACCCAGTACTTC. Encoded protein: CASRPAASGSGETQYF. Full variable domain (rest looked up from reference TRBV5-1 and TRBJ2-5): KAGVTQTPRYLIKTRGQQVTLSCSPISGHRSVSWYQQTPGQGLQFLFEYFSETQRNKGNFPGRFSGRQFSNSRSEMNVSTLELGDSALYLCASRPAASGSGETQYFGPGTRLLVL.

As concerns this clone: The sample carries other DNA sequences with the same CDR3. The gene calls are TRBV5-1 and TRBJ1-5; D not certain. Deletions cut 0 bases from V and 2 bases from J, with 6 bases between. This CDR3 comprises 14 residues. The germline gives CDR1 SGHRS, CDR2 YFSETQ. Here the CDR3 DNA reads TGCGCCAGCAGCTTGGACGGGGGCAATCAGCCCCAGCATTTT. This codes for CASSLDGGNQPQHF.

The chain links TRBV5-1 to TRBJ2-3; D might be TRBD1 (6 bases). The V gene lost 5 bases and the J gene lost 4 bases, with 14 bases spanning the gap. The CDR3 runs 14 residues. Germline CDR1 is SGHRS and CDR2 is YFSETQ. CDR3 region: CASRTGPTSDTQYF. The CDR3 DNA is TGCGCCAGCAGAACAGGGCCTACCTCAGATACGCAGTATTTT.

J is TRBJ1-3 and V is TRBV5-1; no firm D call. The CDR3 spans 19 residues. V lost 3 bases and J 0 bases, leaving 22 bases between the germline ends. CDR1 and CDR2 from the germline V gene are SGHRS and YFSETQ. The CDR3 coding sequence is TGCGCCAGCAGCTCAGAAGGACGGACTAGGGCCCTCTCTGGAAACACCATATATTTT. It encodes CASSSEGRTRALSGNTIYF.

The chain links TRBV19 to TRBJ1-6; TRBD1 matches 9 bases. Looked up from germline, CDR1 is LNHDA and CDR2 is SQIVND (reference sequence). The CDR3 extends over 17 amino acids. Germline trimming cut 3 bases from V and 10 bases from J; bases unmatched to any gene: 13. The CDR3 here is CASSIQPRDRVLSPLHF. In DNA form, the CDR3 reads TGTGCCAGTAGTATCCAACCCCGGGACAGGGTCTTGTCACCCCTCCACTTT.

The chain uses TRBV5-1 and TRBJ2-3; D unclear. The germline V gene has CDR1 SGHRS and CDR2 YFSETQ. The CDR3 runs 16 residues. Trimming took off 0 bases at V and 2 bases at J, with 13 bases between the two ends. The CDR3 loop reads CASSLAAGANTDTQYF. The CDR3 region has the DNA TGCGCCAGCAGCTTGGCCGCCGGAGCAAACACAGATACGCAGTATTTT.

The chain uses TRBV5-1 and TRBJ1-3; D might be TRBD1 (5 bases). From germline, CDR1 is SGHRS and CDR2 YFSETQ. This CDR3 contains 16 residues. The V end was cut by 0 bases, the J end by 0 bases, with 10 bases between. The CDR3 DNA is TGCGCCAGCAGCTTGGCTACAGGTTACTCTGGAAACACCATATATTTT. Translating gives CASSLATGYSGNTIYF.

The chain links TRBV5-5 to TRBJ2-1; TRBD2 is a possible D gene (6 bases). Germline lookup yields CDR1 SGHKS and CDR2 YYEKEE (reference sequence). The V and J ends lost 4 bases and 7 bases respectively, with 9 bases between them. The CDR3 consists of 12 residues. The CDR3 spells CASSIGGNEQFF. CDR3 nucleotide sequence: TGTGCCAGCAGCATTGGGGGGAATGAGCAGTTCTTC.

This clone was detected only a few times. V usage is TRBV3-1 (or the pseudogene TRBV3-2) and J usage is TRBJ2-5; D is unresolved. The CDR3 is made up of 14 amino acids. V was shortened by 4 bases and J by 4 bases, with 13 bases between the two germline ends. Germline-derived CDR1 and CDR2 are LGHDT and YNNKEL (reference sequence). CDR3 region: CASSLKTRSETQYF. The CDR3 nucleotides read TGTGCCAGCAGCCTGAAAACGCGGTCAGAGACCCAGTACTTC.

J is TRBJ2-3 and V is TRBV11-2; 7 nucleotides match TRBD2. V gave up 3 bases and J gave up 6 bases; unmatched junction bases: 15. This CDR3 has 17 amino acids. The germline gives CDR1 SGHAT, CDR2 FQNNGV. The CDR3 DNA reads TGTGCCAGCAGCTTTTTAGCTGCGGCGGGGGTATACGATACGCAGTATTTT. It encodes CASSFLAAAGVYDTQYF.

This clone was seen more than once but under ten times. This chain joins TRBV18 and TRBJ1-2; D not certain. V was clipped by 3 bases and J by 10 bases, with 15 bases between them. This CDR3 has 13 amino acids. Germline lookup yields CDR1 KGHSH and CDR2 LQKENI. CDR3 in amino acids: CASSPDLQGPYTF. CDR3 DNA sequence: TGTGCCAGCTCACCGGACCTTCAAGGTCCCTACACCTTC.

The rearrangement links TRBV12-3 or TRBV12-4 to TRBJ1-1, with a tentative D call TRBD1 (6 bases). V was shortened by 11 bases and J by 0 bases, with 13 bases between the two germline ends. The CDR3 is made up of 13 amino acids. The CDR3: CASQGFMNTEAFF. The CDR3 nucleotides are TGTGCCTCCCAGGGGTTCATGAACACTGAAGCTTTCTTT.